This note documents a single T cell receptor beta chain sequence. The antigen is undetermined. The data stem from a study of CD4+ T cells in melanoma. Study outcomes and limitations: CD8+ T cell, macrophage and B cell function reportedly correlated with neoantigen-specific CD4+ T cells. Diverse differentiation states were reported for melanoma neoantigen-specific CD4+ T cells.

Generated by immunoSEQ multiplex PCR, the TCRdb table keeps only in-frame clones and is missing some. This table has fewer than 150,000 clones, 85% to 95% appearing once. Germline assignment: CDR1 ENHRY and CDR2 SYGVKD. This CDR3 spans 16 amino acids. Trimming pared 2 bases from V and 7 bases from J, leaving 18 bases between. The TCR comes from a human donor with melanoma. The J gene is TRBJ2-1, the V gene TRBV10-3; a possible D gene is TRBD2 (7 bases). CDR3 DNA sequence: TGTGCCATCAGTGAGCGGGGGGCAGGGGCTGAAAATGAGCAGTTCTTC. Protein sequence: CAISERGAGAENEQFF.